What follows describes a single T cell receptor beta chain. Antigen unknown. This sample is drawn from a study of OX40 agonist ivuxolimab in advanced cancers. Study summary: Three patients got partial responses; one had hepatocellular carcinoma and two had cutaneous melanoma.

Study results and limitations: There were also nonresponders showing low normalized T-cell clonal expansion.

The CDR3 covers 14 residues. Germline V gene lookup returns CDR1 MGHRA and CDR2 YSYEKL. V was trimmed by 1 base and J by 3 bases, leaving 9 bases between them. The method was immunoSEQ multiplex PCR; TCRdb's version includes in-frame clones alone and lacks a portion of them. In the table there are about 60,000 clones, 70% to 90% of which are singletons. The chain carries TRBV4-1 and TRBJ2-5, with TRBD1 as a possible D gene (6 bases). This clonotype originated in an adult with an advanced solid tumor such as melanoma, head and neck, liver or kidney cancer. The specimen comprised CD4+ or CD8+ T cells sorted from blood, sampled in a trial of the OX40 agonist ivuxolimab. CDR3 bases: TGCGCCAGCAGCCAAGTCGGACAGAAAGAGACCCAGTACTTC. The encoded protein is CASSQVGQKETQYF.